This passage covers 19 T cell receptor beta chains from one sample sequenced in a study of vaccination and CD4 T cells after COVID-19. These TCRs are of unknown antigen specificity. Cultured CD4+ T cells had their DNA profiled by the Oncomine TCR Beta short-read assay. TCRdb reprocessed the PCR reads via MiXCR and lists one record per CDR3 protein. The table has some 11,000 distinct CDR3 sequences, 40% to 50% seen once. Treatment denoted: approximately nine-day PBMC culture with coronavirus spike peptide pools or control peptides (ViraFEST assay). The source material was CD4+ T cells from blood, cultured in vitro. These receptors were taken from a human donor who had recovered from COVID-19.

In its sample, this clonotype was seen a few times. This chain uses TRBV27 with TRBJ2-3; no firm D call. In germline, CDR1 is MNHEY, CDR2 SMNVEV (reference sequence). The CDR3 consists of 14 residues. The V end was cut by 5 bases, the J end by 0 bases, with 9 bases between. The CDR3: CASSQSTSTDTQYF. CDR3 coding DNA: TGTGCCAGCAGTCAATCGACTAGCACAGATACGCAGTATTTT.

This clonotype came up a few times. The chain links TRBV9 to TRBJ2-3, with no clear D. Germline loops: CDR1 SGDLS, CDR2 YYNGEE. The CDR3 runs 15 residues. Trimming shortened V by 3 bases and J by 0 bases, and 11 bases separated the two germline ends. The CDR3 nucleotides are TGTGCCAGCAGCGCGGGTTCTTCTAGCACAGATACGCAGTATTTT. Translated: CASSAGSSSTDTQYF.

This clonotype was detected once. The chain uses TRBV5-1 and TRBJ1-1; 8 bases are a match to TRBD1. CDR3 size: 14 residues. V shed 0 bases, J shed 4 bases, and the junction held 2 bases outside the gene matches. The germline V gene has CDR1 SGHRS and CDR2 YFSETQ. As DNA, the CDR3 is TGCGCCAGCAGCTTGGTCGGGACAGGCACTGAAGCTTTCTTT. Protein product: CASSLVGTGTEAFF.

The genes are TRBV20-1 and TRBJ2-3; 15 bases match TRBD2. Per the germline V gene, CDR1 is DFQATT and CDR2 is SNEGSKA (reference sequence). The CDR3 extends over 15 amino acids. Losses at the gene ends were 3 bases for V and 6 bases for J; bases not matched to a gene: 4. The CDR3 loop is CSARGLAGGMDTQYF. DNA of the CDR3: TGCAGTGCTAGGGGACTAGCGGGGGGCATGGATACGCAGTATTTT.

The chain has TRBV27 and TRBJ2-1, with TRBD2 identical over 11 bases. Germline V gene sequence: CDR1 MNHEY, CDR2 SMNVEV (reference sequence). The CDR3 runs 20 residues. Trimming removed 0 bases from V and 6 bases from J; junction bases left unmatched: 16. The CDR3 region is CASSLSLLAGVVGTSNEQFF. In nucleotides, the CDR3 is TGTGCCAGCAGTTTATCGTTACTAGCGGGAGTGGTCGGCACATCCAATGAGCAGTTCTTC.

The chain couples TRBV10-3 to TRBJ1-1; TRBD1 matches 9 bases. The CDR3 contains 15 residues. Trimming at V came to 2 bases and at J to 3 bases, leaving 4 bases not matched to a gene. Germline assignment: CDR1 ENHRY and CDR2 SYGVKD. This CDR3 is CAISERGQGDTEAFF. CDR3 nucleotides: TGTGCCATCAGTGAGAGGGGACAGGGCGACACTGAAGCTTTCTTT.

Concerning this clonotype itself: Its ends do not fully match the called genes, so a read error is possible. The chain uses TRBV7-6 and TRBJ1-3, with unresolved D. CDR1 and CDR2 (germline): SGHVS, FNYEAQ. The CDR3 covers 18 residues. CDR3 loop: CASTLTDLEPSSGNTIYF. The CDR3 DNA follows: TGTGCCAGCACCTTAACGGACTTAGAGCCGTCCTCTGGAAACACCATATATTTT.

V and J are TRBV5-4 and TRBJ1-6, with D perhaps TRBD1 (5 bases). V dropped 4 bases and J dropped 8 bases, with 22 bases sitting between them. Germline CDR1 and CDR2: SGHNT and YYREEE (reference sequence). This CDR3 is built from 17 residues. The CDR3 bases are TGTGCCAGCAGCCCCTCTCCCGGAAGGGGCAGGTATTCACCCCTCCACTTT. Its translation is CASSPSPGRGRYSPLHF.

This sequence joins TRBV6-5 and TRBJ2-3; D not resolved. Between the trimmed V and J ends, which lost 4 bases and 3 bases, there was a span of 2 bases. Per the germline V gene, CDR1 is MNHEY and CDR2 is SVGAGI. The CDR3 loop spans 11 amino acids. The CDR3 DNA reads TGTGCCAGCAGTTGGACAGATACGCAGTATTTT. Protein product: CASSWTDTQYF.

This clonotype has only a few counts. Here the CDR3 DNA reads TGTGCCAGCAGTTCCCTTAAGGGATTCGAGAGGACTGAAGCTTTCTTT. Amino acid sequence: CASSSLKGFERTEAFF. This chain joins TRBV28 and TRBJ1-1, with no clear D. V lost 4 bases, J lost 5 bases, and 20 bases lay in between. CDR3 length: 16 amino acids. Germline V gene sequence: CDR1 MDHEN, CDR2 SYDVKM.

The chain uses TRBV28 and TRBJ2-5; D perhaps matches TRBD1 (5 bases). This CDR3 contains 15 residues. Trimming took off 2 bases at V and 3 bases at J, with 13 bases between the two ends. Germline values: CDR1 MDHEN, CDR2 SYDVKM. CDR3 DNA sequence: TGTGCCAGCAGTTTAACAGGACGGGCCAAAGAGACCCAGTACTTC. It codes for CASSLTGRAKETQYF.

A few counts support this clonotype. This chain links TRBV20-1 with TRBJ2-1; the D is unclear. Germline lookup yields CDR1 DFQATT and CDR2 SNEGSKA (reference sequence). This CDR3 spans 12 amino acids. V dropped 6 bases and J dropped 0 bases, with 6 bases sitting between them. The CDR3 DNA follows: TGCAGTGCCGGTAGCTCCTACAATGAGCAGTTCTTC. Amino acids: CSAGSSYNEQFF.

The V call is TRBV27, the J call TRBJ1-1, with D tentatively TRBD1 (6 bases). CDR1 and CDR2 (germline): MNHEY, SMNVEV (reference sequence). The CDR3 covers 15 residues. The germline V and J ends were trimmed by 3 bases and 6 bases, with 17 bases remaining between them. The CDR3 nucleotides are TGTGCCAGCAGTTTGGGGGTGGGGGGGCTTTCTGAAGCTTTCTTT. Protein product: CASSLGVGGLSEAFF.

This clonotype has a handful of counts. V gene TRBV7-9 combines with J gene TRBJ2-5, with 9 bases fitting TRBD1. J lost 2 bases, V lost 5 bases, and 3 bases had no gene match. This CDR3 is built from 14 residues. Germline V CDR1 and CDR2: SEHNR, FQNEAQ (reference sequence). The CDR3 loop reads CASSPGTGQETQYF. DNA of the CDR3: TGTGCCAGCAGCCCAGGGACAGGGCAAGAGACCCAGTACTTC.

The chain is built from TRBV2 and TRBJ1-2; the D is unclear. The germline CDR1 and CDR2 sequences are SNHLY and FYNNEI. V lost 6 bases and J 0 bases, leaving 17 bases between the germline ends. The CDR3 contains 16 residues. The CDR3 DNA reads as TGTGCCAGCAGGGCCGGGCCCCGAATTTCTAACTATGGCTACACCTTC. It is translated as CASRAGPRISNYGYTF.

V usage is TRBV6-1 and J usage is TRBJ1-2, with a tentative D call TRBD1 (5 bases). The CDR3 extends over 15 amino acids. Germline V gene lookup returns CDR1 MNHNS and CDR2 SASEGT. Between the trimmed V and J ends, which lost 7 bases and 5 bases, there was a span of 20 bases. CDR3 bases: TGTGCCAGCACTAAAACCGGGACGGGAACTTATGGCTACACCTTC. Protein product: CASTKTGTGTYGYTF.

J is TRBJ1-5 and V is TRBV5-5; TRBD1 might be the D (6 bases). Germline V CDR1 and CDR2: SGHKS, YYEKEE (reference sequence). The CDR3 is made up of 13 amino acids. The V and J ends lost 1 base and 7 bases respectively, with 9 bases between them. CDR3 protein: CASSLQQGQPQHF. The CDR3 DNA reads TGTGCCAGCAGCTTGCAACAGGGCCAGCCCCAGCATTTT.

This clonotype was observed a few times. The chain combines TRBV7-2 with TRBJ2-3; D unclear. This CDR3 contains 12 residues. Between the trimmed V and J ends, which lost 5 bases and 2 bases, there was a span of 5 bases. Germline values: CDR1 SGHTA, CDR2 FQGNSA. The CDR3 loop reads CASSPFTDTQYF. The DNA of the CDR3 is TGTGCCAGCAGCCCCTTCACAGATACGCAGTATTTT.

This clonotype turned up a few times. This chain joins TRBV6-2 or TRBV6-3 and TRBJ2-5; a possible D gene is TRBD1 (6 bases). V was pared by 6 bases and J by 1 base, with 18 bases between. The CDR3 loop spans 16 amino acids. Germline assignment: CDR1 MNHEY and CDR2 SVGEGT. DNA of the CDR3: TGTGCCAGCAGCCCCAGGGGTCTTCGGGGCCAAGAGACCCAGTACTTC. Its translation is CASSPRGLRGQETQYF.